A selection of T cell receptor beta chains follows, all from one sample in a study of early T cells in non-severe SARS-CoV-2 infection. TCRdb re-analysed the 5' RACE reads in MiXCR, keeping a single row per CDR3 protein. The sample shows approximately 84,000 distinct CDR3 sequences, approximately 15% of them seen only once. The sequenced material came from whole blood. These receptors were collected from an adult who was a healthcare worker with PCR-confirmed SARS-CoV-2 infection or an uninfected control (not recorded which). Both conserved end residues are part of each CDR3. The order of the fields is V gene, CDR3 protein.

V gene: TRBV28
CDR3 protein: CASSGADPTTYNEQFF

V gene: TRBV11-2
CDR3 protein: CASRWGTGNTIYF

V gene: TRBV20-1
CDR3 protein: CSATDRVQPQHF

V gene: TRBV6-5
CDR3 protein: CATGSRDTQYF

V gene: TRBV11-1
CDR3 protein: CASSLAVGGPGNEQFF

V gene: TRBV6-5
CDR3 protein: CASSPTVGGYGYTF

V gene: TRBV7-2
CDR3 protein: CASSTWTSGNEQFF

V gene: TRBV20-1
CDR3 protein: CSARGWGAQYF

V gene: TRBV12-3/TRBV12-4
CDR3 protein: CASTPGRHQPQHF

V gene: TRBV30
CDR3 protein: CAWSGKGSGNTIYF

V gene: TRBV6-2/TRBV6-3
CDR3 protein: CASSSLSPTIANTGELFF

V gene: TRBV20-1
CDR3 protein: CSARPTVGRQETQYF

V gene: TRBV15
CDR3 protein: CATSRGLGTVPTFF